This T cell receptor beta chain was recovered during a study of blood T cell repertoires in COVID-19. Looking at the study overall: Samples representing acute and convalescent COVID-19 were sourced from the United States, Italy and Spain. Sources were T cells, B-cell-depleted T cells, or PBMCs; the material itself was cDNA or gDNA.

The CDR3 loop spans 13 amino acids. In germline, CDR1 is GTSNPN, CDR2 SVGIG (reference sequence). The ends lost 4 bases at V and 4 bases at J; junction bases unmatched: 6. In the study's own analysis: Researchers report that nucleated cell counts were estimated from reference gene primer amplification. Clones were read by immunoSEQ multiplex PCR, and TCRdb kept only the in-frame ones, dropping some. That table furnishes V, J and clone size, whereas the DNA furnished D and trimming. The profile shows about 190,000 clones, 80% to 90% of them singletons. V gene TRBV30 combines with J gene TRBJ2-5; 7 bases are a match to TRBD1. The receptor's source is an elderly woman with acute or convalescent COVID-19. Sequenced material: peripheral blood. The CDR3 region is CAWTPTGTETQYF. In DNA, the CDR3 is TGTGCCTGGACCCCGACAGGGACAGAGACCCAGTACTTC.